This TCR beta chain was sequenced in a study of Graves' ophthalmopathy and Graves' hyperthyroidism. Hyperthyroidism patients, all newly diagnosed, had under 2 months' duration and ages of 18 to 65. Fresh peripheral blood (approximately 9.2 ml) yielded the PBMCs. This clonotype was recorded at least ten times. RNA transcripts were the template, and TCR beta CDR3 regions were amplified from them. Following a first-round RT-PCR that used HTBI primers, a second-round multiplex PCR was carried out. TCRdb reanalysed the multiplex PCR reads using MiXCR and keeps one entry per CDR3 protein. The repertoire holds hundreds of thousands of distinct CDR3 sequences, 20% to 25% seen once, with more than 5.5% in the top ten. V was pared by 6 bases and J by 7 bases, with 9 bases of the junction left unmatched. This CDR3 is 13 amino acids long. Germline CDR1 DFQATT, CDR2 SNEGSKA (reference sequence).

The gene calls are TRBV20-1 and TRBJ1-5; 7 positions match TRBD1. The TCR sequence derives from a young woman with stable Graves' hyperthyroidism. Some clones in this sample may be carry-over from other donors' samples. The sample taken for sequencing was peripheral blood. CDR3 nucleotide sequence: TGCAGTGCGATAGACAGGGTTGGGCAGCCCCAGCATTTT. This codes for CSAIDRVGQPQHF.